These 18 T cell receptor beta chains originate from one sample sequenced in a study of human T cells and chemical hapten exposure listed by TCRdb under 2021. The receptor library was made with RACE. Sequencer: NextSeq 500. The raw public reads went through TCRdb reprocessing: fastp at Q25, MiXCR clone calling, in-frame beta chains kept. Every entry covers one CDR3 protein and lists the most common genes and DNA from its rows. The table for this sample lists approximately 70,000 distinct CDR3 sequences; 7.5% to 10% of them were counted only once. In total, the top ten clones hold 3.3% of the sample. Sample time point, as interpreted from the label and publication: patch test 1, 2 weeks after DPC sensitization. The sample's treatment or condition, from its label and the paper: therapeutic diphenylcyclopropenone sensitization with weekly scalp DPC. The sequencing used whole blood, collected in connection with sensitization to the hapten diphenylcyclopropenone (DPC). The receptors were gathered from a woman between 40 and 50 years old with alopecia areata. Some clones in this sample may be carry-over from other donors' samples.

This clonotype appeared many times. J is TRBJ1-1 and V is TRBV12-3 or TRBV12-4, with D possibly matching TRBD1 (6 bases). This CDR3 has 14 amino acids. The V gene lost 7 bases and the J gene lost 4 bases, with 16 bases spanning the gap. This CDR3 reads CASTLRGRGTEAFF. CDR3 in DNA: TGTGCCAGCACCCTAAGGGGGAGAGGCACTGAAGCTTTCTTT.

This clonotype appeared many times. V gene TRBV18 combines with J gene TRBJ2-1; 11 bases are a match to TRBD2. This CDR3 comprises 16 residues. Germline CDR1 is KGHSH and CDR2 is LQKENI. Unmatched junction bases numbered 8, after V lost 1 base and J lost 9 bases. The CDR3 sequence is CASSPLYSGGAPEQFF. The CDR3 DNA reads TGTGCCAGCTCACCACTGTATAGCGGGGGGGCTCCTGAGCAGTTCTTC.

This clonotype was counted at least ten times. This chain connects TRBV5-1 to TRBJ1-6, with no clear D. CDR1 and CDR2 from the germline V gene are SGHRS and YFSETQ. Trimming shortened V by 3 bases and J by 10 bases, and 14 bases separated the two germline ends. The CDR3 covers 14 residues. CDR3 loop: CASSSGITGSPLHF. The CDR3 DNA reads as TGCGCCAGCAGCTCCGGGATTACGGGATCACCCCTCCACTTT.

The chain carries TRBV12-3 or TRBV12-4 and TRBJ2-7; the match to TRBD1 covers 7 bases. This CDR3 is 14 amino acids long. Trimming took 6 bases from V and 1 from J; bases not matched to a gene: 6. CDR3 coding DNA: TGTGCCAGCAGAACCGGGACAGCTTCCTACGAGCAGTACTTC. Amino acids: CASRTGTASYEQYF.

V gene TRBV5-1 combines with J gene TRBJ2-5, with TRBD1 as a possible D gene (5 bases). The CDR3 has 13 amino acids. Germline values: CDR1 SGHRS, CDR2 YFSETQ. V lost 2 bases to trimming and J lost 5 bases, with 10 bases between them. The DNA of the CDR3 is TGCGCCAGCAGCTTCCTCGCAGGGGAGACCCAGTACTTC. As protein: CASSFLAGETQYF.

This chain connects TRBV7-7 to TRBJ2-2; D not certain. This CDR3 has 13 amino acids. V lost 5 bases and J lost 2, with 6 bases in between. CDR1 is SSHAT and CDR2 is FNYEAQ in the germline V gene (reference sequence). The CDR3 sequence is CASSPENTGELFF. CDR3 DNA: TGTGCCAGCAGCCCCGAAAACACCGGGGAGCTGTTTTTT. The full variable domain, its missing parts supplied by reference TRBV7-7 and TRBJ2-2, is GAGVSQSPRYKVTKRGQDVTLRCDPISSHATLYWYQQALGQGPEFLTYFNYEAQPDKSGLPSDRFSAERPEGSISTLTIQRTEQRDSAMYRCASSPENTGELFFGEGSRLTVL.

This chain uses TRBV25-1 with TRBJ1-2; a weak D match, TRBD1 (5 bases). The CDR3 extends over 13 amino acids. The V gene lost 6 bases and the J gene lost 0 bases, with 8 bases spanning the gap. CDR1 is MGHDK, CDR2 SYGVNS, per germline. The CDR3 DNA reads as TGTGCCAGCAGAGAGGGGCCTAACTATGGCTACACCTTC. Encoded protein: CASREGPNYGYTF.

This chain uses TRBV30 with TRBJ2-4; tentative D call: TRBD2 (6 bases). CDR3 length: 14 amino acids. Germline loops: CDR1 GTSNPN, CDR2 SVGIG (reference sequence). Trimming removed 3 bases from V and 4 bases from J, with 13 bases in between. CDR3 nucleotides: TGTGCCTGGAGCCGCGGGACCTTTAAAAACATTCAGTACTTC. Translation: CAWSRGTFKNIQYF.

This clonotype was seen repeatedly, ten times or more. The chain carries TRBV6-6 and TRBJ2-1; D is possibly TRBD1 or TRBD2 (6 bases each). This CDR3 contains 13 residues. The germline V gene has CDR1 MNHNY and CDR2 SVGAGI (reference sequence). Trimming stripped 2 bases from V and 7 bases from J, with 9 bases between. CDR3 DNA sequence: TGTGCCAGCAGTTACCCGGGGGCGAATGAGCAGTTCTTC. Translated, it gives CASSYPGANEQFF.

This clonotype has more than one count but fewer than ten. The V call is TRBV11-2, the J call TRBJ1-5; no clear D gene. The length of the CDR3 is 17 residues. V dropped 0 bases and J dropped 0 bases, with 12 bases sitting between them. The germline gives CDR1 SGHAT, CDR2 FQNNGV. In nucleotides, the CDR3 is TGTGCCAGCAGCTTAGATCGAGTCGGGAATAGCAATCAGCCCCAGCATTTT. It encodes CASSLDRVGNSNQPQHF.

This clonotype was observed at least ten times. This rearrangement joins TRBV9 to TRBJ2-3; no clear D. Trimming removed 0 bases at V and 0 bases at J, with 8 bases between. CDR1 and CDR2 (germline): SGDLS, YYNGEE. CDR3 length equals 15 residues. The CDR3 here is CASSVASASTDTQYF. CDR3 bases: TGTGCCAGCAGCGTAGCGTCGGCTAGCACAGATACGCAGTATTTT. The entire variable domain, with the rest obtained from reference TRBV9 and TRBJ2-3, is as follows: DSGVTQTPKHLITATGQRVTLRCSPRSGDLSVYWYQQSLDQGLQFLIQYYNGEERAKGNILERFSAQQFPDLHSELNLSSLELGDSALYFCASSVASASTDTQYFGPGTRLTVL.

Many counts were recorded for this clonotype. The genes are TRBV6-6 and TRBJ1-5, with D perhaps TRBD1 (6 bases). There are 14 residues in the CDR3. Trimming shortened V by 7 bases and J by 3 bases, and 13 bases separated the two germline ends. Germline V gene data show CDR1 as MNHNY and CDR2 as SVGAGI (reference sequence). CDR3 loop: CASKGVTNNQPQHF. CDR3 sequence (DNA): TGTGCCAGCAAGGGGGTCACTAACAATCAGCCCCAGCATTTT.

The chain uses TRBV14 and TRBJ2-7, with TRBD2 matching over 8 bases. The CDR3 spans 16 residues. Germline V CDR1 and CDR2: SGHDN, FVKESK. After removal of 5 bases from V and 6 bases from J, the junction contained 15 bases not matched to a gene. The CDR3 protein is CASSSTVGLALGEQYF. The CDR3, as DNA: TGTGCCAGCAGCTCGACCGTTGGACTAGCTCTCGGCGAGCAGTACTTC.

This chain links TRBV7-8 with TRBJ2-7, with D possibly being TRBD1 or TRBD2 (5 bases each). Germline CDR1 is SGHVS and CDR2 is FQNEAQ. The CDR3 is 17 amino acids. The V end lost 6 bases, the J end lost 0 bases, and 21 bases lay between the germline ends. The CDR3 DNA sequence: TGTGCCAGCAGTATGAGGCCGGGACCGCTGAGCTCCTACGAGCAGTACTTC. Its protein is CASSMRPGPLSSYEQYF.

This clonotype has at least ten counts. In DNA, the CDR3 is TGTGCCAGCAGCTTGGCTGCGGAGACCCAGTACTTC. Translated: CASSLAAETQYF. V usage is TRBV5-6 and J usage is TRBJ2-5; no clear D gene. This CDR3 spans 12 amino acids. V lost 0 bases to trimming and J lost 5 bases, with 5 bases between them. Germline CDR1 and CDR2: SGHDT and YYEEEE. The whole variable domain, remainder taken from reference TRBV5-6 and TRBJ2-5, is DAGVTQSPTHLIKTRGQQVTLRCSPKSGHDTVSWYQQALGQGPQFIFQYYEEEERQRGNFPDRFSGHQFPNYSSELNVNALLLGDSALYLCASSLAAETQYFGPGTRLLVL.

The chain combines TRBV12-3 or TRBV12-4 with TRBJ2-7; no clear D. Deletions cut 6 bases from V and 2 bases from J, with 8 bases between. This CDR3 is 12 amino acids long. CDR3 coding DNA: TGTGCCAGCAGCCCCTCTGCCTACGAGCAGTACTTC. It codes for CASSPSAYEQYF.

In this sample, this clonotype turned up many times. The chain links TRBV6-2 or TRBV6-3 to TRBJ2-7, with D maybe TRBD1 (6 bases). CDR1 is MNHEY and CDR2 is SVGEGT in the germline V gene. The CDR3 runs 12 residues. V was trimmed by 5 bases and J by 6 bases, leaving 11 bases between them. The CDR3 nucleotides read TGTGCCAGCAGTCAACAGGGACCCGAGCAGTACTTC. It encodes CASSQQGPEQYF.

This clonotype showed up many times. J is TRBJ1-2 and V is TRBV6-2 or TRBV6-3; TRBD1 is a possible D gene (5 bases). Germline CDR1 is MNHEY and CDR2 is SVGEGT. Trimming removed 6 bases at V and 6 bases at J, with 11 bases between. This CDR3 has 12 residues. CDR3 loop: CASRKQDHGYTF. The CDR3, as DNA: TGTGCCAGCAGAAAACAGGATCATGGCTACACCTTC.